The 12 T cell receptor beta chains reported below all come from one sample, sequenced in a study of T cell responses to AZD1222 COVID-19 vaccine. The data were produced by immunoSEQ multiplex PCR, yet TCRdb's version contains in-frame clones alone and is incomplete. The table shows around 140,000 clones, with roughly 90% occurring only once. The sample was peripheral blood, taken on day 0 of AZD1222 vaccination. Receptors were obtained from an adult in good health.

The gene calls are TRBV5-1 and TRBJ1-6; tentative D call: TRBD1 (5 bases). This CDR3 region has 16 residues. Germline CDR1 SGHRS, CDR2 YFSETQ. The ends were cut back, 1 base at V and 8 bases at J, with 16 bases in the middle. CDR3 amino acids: CASSLNPVGGDSPLHF. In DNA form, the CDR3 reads TGCGCCAGCAGCTTGAATCCGGTCGGAGGGGATTCACCCCTCCACTTT.

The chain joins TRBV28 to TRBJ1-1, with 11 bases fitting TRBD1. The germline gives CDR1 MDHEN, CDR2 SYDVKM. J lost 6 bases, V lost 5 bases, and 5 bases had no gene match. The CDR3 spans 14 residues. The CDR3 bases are TGTGCCAGCAGTAGGGACAGGGGGTCGGCTGAAGCTTTCTTT. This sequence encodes CASSRDRGSAEAFF.

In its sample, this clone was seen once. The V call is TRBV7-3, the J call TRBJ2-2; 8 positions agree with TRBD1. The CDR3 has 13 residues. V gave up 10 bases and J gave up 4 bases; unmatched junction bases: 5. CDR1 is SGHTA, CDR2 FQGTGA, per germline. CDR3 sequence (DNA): TGTGCCACCGGGGACAGGACCACCGGGGAGCTGTTTTTT. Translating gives CATGDRTTGELFF. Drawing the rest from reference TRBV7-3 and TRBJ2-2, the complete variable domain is GAGVSQTPSNKVTEKGKYVELRCDPISGHTALYWYRQSLGQGPEFLIYFQGTGAADDSGLPNDRFFAVRPEGSVSTLKIQRTERGDSAVYLCATGDRTTGELFFGEGSRLTVL.

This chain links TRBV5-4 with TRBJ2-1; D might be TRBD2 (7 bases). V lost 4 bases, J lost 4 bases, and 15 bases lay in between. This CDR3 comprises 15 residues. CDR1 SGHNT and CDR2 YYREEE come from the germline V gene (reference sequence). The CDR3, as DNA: TGTGCCAGCAGCGCGTGGGGGGGCAATTACAATGAGCAGTTCTTC. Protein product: CASSAWGGNYNEQFF.

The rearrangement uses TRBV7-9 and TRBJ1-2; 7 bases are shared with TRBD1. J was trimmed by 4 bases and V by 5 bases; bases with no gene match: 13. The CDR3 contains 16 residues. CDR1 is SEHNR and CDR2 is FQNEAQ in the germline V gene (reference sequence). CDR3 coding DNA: TGTGCCAGCAGCCACAGAGGGGACAGCGCCCGCTATGGCTACACCTTC. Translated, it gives CASSHRGDSARYGYTF.

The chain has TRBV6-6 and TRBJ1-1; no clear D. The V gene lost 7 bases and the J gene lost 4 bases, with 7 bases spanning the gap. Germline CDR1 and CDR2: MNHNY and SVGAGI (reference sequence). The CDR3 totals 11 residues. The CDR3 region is CASKRATEAFF. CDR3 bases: TGTGCCAGCAAAAGGGCCACTGAAGCTTTCTTT.

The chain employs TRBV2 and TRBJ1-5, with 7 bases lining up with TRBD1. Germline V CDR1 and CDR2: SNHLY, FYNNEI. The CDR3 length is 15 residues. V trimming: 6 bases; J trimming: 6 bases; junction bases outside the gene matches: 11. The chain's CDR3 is CASRETGSRVQPQHF. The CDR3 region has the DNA TGTGCCAGCAGAGAGACAGGGTCTCGGGTTCAGCCCCAGCATTTT.

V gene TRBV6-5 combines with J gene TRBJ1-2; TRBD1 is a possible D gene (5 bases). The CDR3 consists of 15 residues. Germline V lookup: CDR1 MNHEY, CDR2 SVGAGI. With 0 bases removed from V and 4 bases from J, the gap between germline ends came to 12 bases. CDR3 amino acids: CASSYSQGYTYGYTF. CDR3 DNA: TGTGCCAGCAGTTACTCTCAGGGCTACACCTATGGCTACACCTTC.

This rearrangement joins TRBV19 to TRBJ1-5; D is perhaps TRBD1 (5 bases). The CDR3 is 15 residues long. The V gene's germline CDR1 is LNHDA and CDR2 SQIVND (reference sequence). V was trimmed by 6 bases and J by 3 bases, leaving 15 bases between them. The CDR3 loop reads CASRPPGPVNQPQHF. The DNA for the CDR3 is TGTGCCAGTAGGCCTCCGGGGCCGGTCAATCAGCCCCAGCATTTT.

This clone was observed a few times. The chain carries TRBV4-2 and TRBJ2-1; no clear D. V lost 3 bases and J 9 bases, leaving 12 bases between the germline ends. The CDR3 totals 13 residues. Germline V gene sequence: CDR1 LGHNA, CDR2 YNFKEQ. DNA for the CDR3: TGTGCCAGCAGCCAGAATAGGGTGGGTGAGCAGTTCTTC. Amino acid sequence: CASSQNRVGEQFF.

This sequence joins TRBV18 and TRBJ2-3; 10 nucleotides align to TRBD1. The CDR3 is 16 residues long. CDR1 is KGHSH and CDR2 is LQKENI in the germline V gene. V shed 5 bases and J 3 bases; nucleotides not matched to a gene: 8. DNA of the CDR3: TGTGCCAGCTCAACAGGACAGGGGGGTAGGACAGATACGCAGTATTTT. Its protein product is CASSTGQGGRTDTQYF.

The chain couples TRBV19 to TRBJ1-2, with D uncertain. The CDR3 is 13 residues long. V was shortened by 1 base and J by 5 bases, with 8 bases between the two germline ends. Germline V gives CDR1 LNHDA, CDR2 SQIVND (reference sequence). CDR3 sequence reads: CASSIGSRYGYTF. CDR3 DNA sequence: TGTGCCAGTAGTATAGGTTCTAGGTATGGCTACACCTTC.